Reported below is one TCR beta chain. It has no known antigen specificity. Base qualities are missing; no much larger clone stands one base away. This entry is derived from a study of blood T cells in healthy people across ages (dated by TCRdb to between 2015 and 2016). Broadly, across the study: In model experiments, template switching captured roughly one uniquely barcoded TCR beta cDNA molecule for every two T cells. Donors of different ages were randomly distributed across sequencing lanes to avoid experimental bias. Donors were grouped into four age groups: young (average roughly 15 years), middle-aged (39), aged (roughly 67) and long-lived (over 80). Two additional independent replicas of 1 million unique cDNA reads from the same blood draw were analyzed for two donors (one aged 18 to 30 and one aged 80 or older). To track age-related changes in TCR beta repertoire diversity, the study relied on deep sequencing normalized with unique cDNA molecular identifiers. Results and caveats for the whole study, not just this receptor: There was a strong correlation between observed TCR beta diversity and the percentage of naive T cells measured by flow cytometry. Estimates of total diversity based on one million sequenced T cells were regarded as lower bounds and as underestimates. The long-lived group showed more naive CD4+ T cells, fewer expanded clones and increased TCR diversity than the aged group, suggesting age selection. Because the CMV infection status of the donors was unknown, age-related changes in expanded clonotypes may potentially have been confounded. As age increased, observed TCR beta diversity per million T cells dropped in a roughly linear way, and a significant reduction was already evident by age around 41. Since profiling was done on bulk unsorted PBMCs, naive and antigen-experienced compartments could not be conclusively compared.

The approximately 41 donors, aged 6 to 90 years, were systemically healthy Caucasian individuals from Russia. Approximately 11 milliliters of peripheral blood were drawn from each donor into EDTA-treated Vacutainer tubes. PBMCs were isolated by Ficoll-Paque density-gradient centrifugation, with at least 6 million obtained per sample. Trizol reagent was used to extract total RNA from the PBMCs, yielding at least 5.5 micrograms per sample. Naive CD45RAhigh/CD27high T cell percentages were measured by flow cytometry on a PBMC aliquot from every donor. Libraries were constructed by 5' RACE. Instrument used: Illumina HiSeq 2500. A second PCR of roughly 7 to 11 cycles was performed with a sample-barcoded 5' primer and a J-beta primer mix. Each TCR beta cDNA molecule received a unique molecular identifier from a template-switch 5' adaptor carrying 12 random nucleotides. Each sample yielded at least 2.5 million CDR3-containing paired-end reads. All of the RNA was converted into first-strand cDNA using the Mint cDNA synthesis kit, with a TRBC-specific oligonucleotide serving as the primer. All cDNA was treated with uracil-DNA glycosylase and then went through a first 18-cycle PCR with the universal primers M1SS and BC2_uni_R. The original pipeline was this. Normalization of each sample was performed by random selection of 1 million high-quality reads, each carrying a distinct molecular identifier. Reads with shared molecular identifiers were discarded instead of being binned into consensus sequences. MiTCR, set to a Q25 quality threshold and the strictest error-elimination algorithm, was used for CDR3 identification, clonotype clustering and error correction. A nonparametric unseen species model using Euler transformation provided a lower-bound estimate of total TCR beta diversity. In-frame beta chains were kept once TCRdb had trimmed the public reads at Q25 with fastp and called clones with MiXCR. Identical CDR3 protein sequences are pooled into one entry, listed with their most common genes and DNA. TCRdb, rather than the study authors, made the V and J calls. A total of about 1.1 million distinct CDR3 sequences appear in this sample, 35% to 45% of them only once. The top ten constitute around 13% of the sample.

The CDR3 spans 13 residues, from the cysteine through the phenylalanine. Only the CDR3 region is kept as DNA, spanning 39 bases read in frame from base 1. The germline V gene yields SGHAT for CDR1 and FQNNGV for CDR2. Relative to germline, V is 5 bases shorter and J is 7 bases shorter, with 14 bases between their ends. This chain is built from TRBV11-2 and TRBJ1-2; TRBD1 is perhaps the D gene, given 6 matching bases. The material sequenced was blood. The sequence was obtained from a man in his late teens or twenties in good health. The DNA sequence is as follows: TGTGCCAGCAGCGAATCGGGGGCGTTTGGCTACACCTTC. Its translation is CASSESGAFGYTF.